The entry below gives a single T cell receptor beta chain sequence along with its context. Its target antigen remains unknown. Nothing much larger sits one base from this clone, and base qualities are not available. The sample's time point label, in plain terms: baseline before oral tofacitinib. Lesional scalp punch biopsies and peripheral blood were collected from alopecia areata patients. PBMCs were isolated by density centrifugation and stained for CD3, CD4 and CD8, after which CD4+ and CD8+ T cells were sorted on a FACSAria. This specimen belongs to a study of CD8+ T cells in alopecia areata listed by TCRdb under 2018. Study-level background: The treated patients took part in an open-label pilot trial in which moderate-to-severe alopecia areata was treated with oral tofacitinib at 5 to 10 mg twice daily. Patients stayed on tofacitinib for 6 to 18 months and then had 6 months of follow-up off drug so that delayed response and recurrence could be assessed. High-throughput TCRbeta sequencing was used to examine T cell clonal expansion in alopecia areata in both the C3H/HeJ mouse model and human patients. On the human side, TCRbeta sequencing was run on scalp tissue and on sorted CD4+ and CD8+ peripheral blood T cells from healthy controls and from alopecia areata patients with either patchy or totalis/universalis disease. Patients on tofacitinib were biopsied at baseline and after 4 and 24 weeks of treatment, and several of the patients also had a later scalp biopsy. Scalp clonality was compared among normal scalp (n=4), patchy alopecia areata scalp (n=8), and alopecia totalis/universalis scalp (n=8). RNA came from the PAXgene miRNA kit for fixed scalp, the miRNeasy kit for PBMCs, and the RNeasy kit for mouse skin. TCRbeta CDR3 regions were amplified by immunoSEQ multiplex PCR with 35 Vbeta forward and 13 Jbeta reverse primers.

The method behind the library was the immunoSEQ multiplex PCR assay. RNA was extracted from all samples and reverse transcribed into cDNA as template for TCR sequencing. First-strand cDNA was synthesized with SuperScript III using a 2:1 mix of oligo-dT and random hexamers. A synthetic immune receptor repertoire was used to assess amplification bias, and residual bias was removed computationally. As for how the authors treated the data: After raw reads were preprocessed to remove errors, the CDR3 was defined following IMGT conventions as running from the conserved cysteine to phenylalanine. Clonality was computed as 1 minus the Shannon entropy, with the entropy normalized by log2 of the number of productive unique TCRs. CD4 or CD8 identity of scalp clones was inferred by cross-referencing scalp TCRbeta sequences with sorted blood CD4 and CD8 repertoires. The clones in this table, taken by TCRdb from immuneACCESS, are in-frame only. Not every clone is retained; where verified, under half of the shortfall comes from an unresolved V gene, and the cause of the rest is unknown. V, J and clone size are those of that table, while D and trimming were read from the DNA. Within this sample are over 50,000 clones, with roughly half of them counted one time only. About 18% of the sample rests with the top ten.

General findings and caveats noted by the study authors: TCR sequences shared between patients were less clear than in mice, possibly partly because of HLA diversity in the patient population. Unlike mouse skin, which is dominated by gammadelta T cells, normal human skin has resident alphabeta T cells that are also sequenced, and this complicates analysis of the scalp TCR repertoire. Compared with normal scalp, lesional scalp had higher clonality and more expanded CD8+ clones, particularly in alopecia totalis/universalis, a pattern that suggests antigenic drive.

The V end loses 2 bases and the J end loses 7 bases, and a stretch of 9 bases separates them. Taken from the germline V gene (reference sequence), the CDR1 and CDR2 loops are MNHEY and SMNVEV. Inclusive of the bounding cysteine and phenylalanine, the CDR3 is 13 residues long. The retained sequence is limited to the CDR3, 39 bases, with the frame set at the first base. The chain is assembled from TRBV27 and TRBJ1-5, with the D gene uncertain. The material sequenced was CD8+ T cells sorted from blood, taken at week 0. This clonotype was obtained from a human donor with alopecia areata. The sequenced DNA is TGTGCCAGCAGTTTAAGATGGGCCCAGCCCCAGCATTTT. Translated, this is CASSLRWAQPQHF.